This TCR beta chain was recorded in a study of T cells in tuberculosis (dated by TCRdb to about 2018). About the full investigation: In the study, CD1B tetramers and high-throughput TCR immunosequencing were combined to characterize T cells specific for the mycobacterial lipid antigen glucose monomycolate (GMM). A South African clinical cohort compared IGRA-negative adolescents, IGRA-positive adolescents with latent tuberculosis and adults with active tuberculosis, 9 to 11 per group. Here is what the overall study found, with its caveats: Using GEM motif frequencies, a classifier achieved over 65% accuracy, whereas a classifier built on the diverse GMM-specific repertoire got to approximately 87% accuracy (AUROC around 0.88). Active tuberculosis TCR-alpha repertoires showed smaller mean NN-distances to GMM-specific TCRs than IGRA-negative controls, suggesting clonal expansion of these TCRs. The smaller NN-distances in active tuberculosis patients were driven in part by shorter CDR3-alpha lengths, while the difference seen for TCR-beta was not statistically significant. Which clinical samples got chosen depended on the availability of cryopreserved specimens, and the active tuberculosis cases were adults, whereas the controls were adolescents.

The junction carries 7 bases between V and J, which are trimmed by 5 bases and 4 bases respectively. Sequences SGHRS (CDR1) and YFSETQ (CDR2) are obtained from the germline V gene. The cysteine opens and the phenylalanine closes a CDR3 of 11 amino acids. The sequence is cut down to CDR3 DNA, 33 bases in frame from base 1. As to this clone: The antigen it binds to is not known. Base qualities are not recorded, but no much larger clone differs from it by a single base.

The immunoSEQ multiplex PCR assay was used to generate TCR libraries, with TCR-beta and/or TCR-alpha/delta assays applied to each sample. The amplified TCR libraries were sequenced using the Illumina high-throughput platform. In the source study's methods: Clustering and dimensionality reduction relied on pairwise TCRdist distances among GMM-specific receptors from T cells that were either sorted ex vivo or expanded in vitro. Each clinical repertoire was assigned a mean NN-distance score, defined as the average TCRdist to the nearest 10% of tetramer-positive reference sequences. GEM TCR motif frequency was computed as the fraction of unique TCRs matching known GEM sequences by V/J usage and CDR3 length. Linear discriminant analysis with leave-one-out cross-validation, implemented in scikit-learn, was used to classify active tuberculosis. TCRdb re-hosts the immuneACCESS table, in-frame sequences only. Its copies lack some clones; in the studies checked, an unresolved V gene accounts for under half of them, and the cause for the rest is not known. From that table come the V and J calls and clone size; the DNA was used to work out D and trimming. A total of roughly 28,000 clones appear in this sample, more than 85% of them only once. The ten largest make up around 4.7% of the sample.

At study entry, a tuberculin skin test and the QuantiFERON-TB GOLD In-Tube IGRA were used to screen adolescents for latent tuberculosis infection. Immunosequencing was performed on unsorted cryopreserved PBMC and covered around 91,000 T cells per clinical donor on average. Eleven high schools in the Worcester region of the Western Cape, South Africa, served as enrollment sites for adolescents aged 12 to 18 years. Ten or so M. tuberculosis-infected adolescents and approximately 10 uninfected adolescents, matched for age and sex, were selected. PBMC from adolescents were isolated by density centrifugation from freshly drawn heparinized blood and then cryopreserved.

The sequence was obtained from a donor aged 10 to 29 with latent tuberculosis or without tuberculosis infection. The chain is encoded by TRBV5-1 joined to TRBJ2-7; a tentative D match to TRBD1 spans 6 bases. Sequenced material: PBMCs. The CDR3 has the sequence CASRDRYEQYF. In nucleotides, the sequence is TGCGCCAGCAGGGACAGATACGAGCAGTACTTC. Full variable domain (CDR3 extended with the reference TRBV5-1 and TRBJ2-7 proteins): KAGVTQTPRYLIKTRGQQVTLSCSPISGHRSVSWYQQTPGQGLQFLFEYFSETQRNKGNFPGRFSGRQFSNSRSEMNVSTLELGDSALYLCASRDRYEQYFGPGTRLTVT.